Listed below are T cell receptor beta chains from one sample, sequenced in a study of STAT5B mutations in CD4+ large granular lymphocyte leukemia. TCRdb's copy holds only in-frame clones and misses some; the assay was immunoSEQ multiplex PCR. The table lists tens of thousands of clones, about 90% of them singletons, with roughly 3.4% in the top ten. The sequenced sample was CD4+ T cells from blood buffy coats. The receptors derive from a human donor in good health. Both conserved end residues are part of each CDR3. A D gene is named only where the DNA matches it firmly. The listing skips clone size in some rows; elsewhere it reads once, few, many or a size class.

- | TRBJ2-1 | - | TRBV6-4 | TGTGCCAGCAGTGACGGATGGAAACGTTGGGATGAGCAGTTCTTC | CASSDGWKRWDEQFF
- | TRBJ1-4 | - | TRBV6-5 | TGTGCCAGCAGAGCCGGGACCACAGGGAATGAAAAACTGTTTTTT | CASRAGTTGNEKLFF
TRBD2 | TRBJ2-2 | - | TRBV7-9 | TGTGCCAGCAGCCCCACGGGCGGGAGGTTGACCGGGGAGCTGTTTTTT | CASSPTGGRLTGELFF
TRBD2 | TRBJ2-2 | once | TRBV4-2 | TGTGCCAGCAGCCTGACTAGCGAGGGCGGGGAGCTGTTTTTT | CASSLTSEGGELFF
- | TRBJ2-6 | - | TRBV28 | TGTGCCAGCAGTTTCATCGGGGGCTCTGGGGCCAACGTCCTGACTTTC | CASSFIGGSGANVLTF
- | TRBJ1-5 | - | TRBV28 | TGTGCCAGCAGCCTAACAAGGGGCAATCAGCCCCAGCATTTT | CASSLTRGNQPQHF
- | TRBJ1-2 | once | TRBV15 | TGTGCCACCAGCAGAGGGAGGGGCTATGGCTACACCTTC | CATSRGRGYGYTF
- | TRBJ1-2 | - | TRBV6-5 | TGTGCCAGCTCTTTCATCTACAGTACTTATGGCTACACCTTC | CASSFIYSTYGYTF
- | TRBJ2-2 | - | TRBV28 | TGTGCCATCTGGGGAGGTGAATTCACCGGGGAGCTGTTTTTT | CAIWGGEFTGELFF
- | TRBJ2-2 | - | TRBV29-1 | TGCAGCGTCGCGAACACCGGGGAGCTGTTTTTT | CSVANTGELFF
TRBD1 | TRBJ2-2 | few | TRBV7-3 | TGTGCCAGCAGCTATAACTTAGGGGGCTCGGCGAACACCGGGGAGCTGTTTTTT | CASSYNLGGSANTGELFF
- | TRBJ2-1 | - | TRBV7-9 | TGTGCCAGCAGCCCGGGACTCCTCTCCTACAATGAGCAGTTCTTC | CASSPGLLSYNEQFF